The 23 T cell receptor beta chains in this list originate from one sample, sequenced in a study of Graves' ophthalmopathy and Graves' hyperthyroidism. The authors amplified TCR beta CDR3 regions from RNA transcripts. HTBI-primed RT-PCR formed the first round, and a multiplex PCR formed the second. TCRdb re-called the multiplex PCR reads through MiXCR, storing one row per CDR3 protein. The sample has a few hundred thousand distinct CDR3 sequences, about 17% seen once. The sequencing sample was made of peripheral blood. These receptor sequences come from a woman in her late teens or twenties with Graves' ophthalmopathy.

This clonotype came up many times. This chain joins TRBV7-2 and TRBJ1-1, with a weak D call TRBD1 (5 bases). The CDR3 loop spans 14 amino acids. CDR1 and CDR2 from the germline V gene are SGHTA and FQGNSA. V shed 4 bases and J shed 2 bases, with 11 bases lying between them. CDR3 residues: CASSSPGPNTEAFF. The CDR3 DNA sequence: TGTGCCAGCAGCTCCCCGGGACCTAACACTGAAGCTTTCTTT. The full variable domain, in which reference TRBV7-2 and TRBJ1-1 provide the parts outside the CDR3, is GAGVSQSPSNKVTEKGKDVELRCDPISGHTALYWYRQSLGQGLEFLIYFQGNSAPDKSGLPSDRFSAERTGGSVSTLTIQRTQQEDSAVYLCASSSPGPNTEAFFGQGTRLTVV.

This clonotype was picked up many times. V gene TRBV6-2 or TRBV6-3 combines with J gene TRBJ1-1, with D maybe TRBD1 (5 bases). The ends were cut back, 4 bases at V and 5 bases at J, with 11 bases in the middle. Germline V gene sequence: CDR1 MNHEY, CDR2 SVGEGT. This CDR3 spans 13 amino acids. CDR3 sequence: CASSFAGLTEAFF. CDR3 nucleotide sequence: TGTGCCAGCAGTTTTGCAGGGTTAACTGAAGCTTTCTTT.

This clonotype showed up many times. This chain links TRBV27 with TRBJ2-5; D gene ambiguous. The CDR3 sequence is 14 residues long. Germline assignment: CDR1 MNHEY and CDR2 SMNVEV (reference sequence). Trimming cost V 5 bases and J 0 bases, with 10 bases left between them. CDR3 coding DNA: TGTGCCAGCAGTCCGCTTCAGTACCAAGAGACCCAGTACTTC. As protein: CASSPLQYQETQYF.

The chain combines TRBV6-1 with TRBJ1-1, with a weak D call TRBD1 (6 bases). The CDR3 length is 13 residues. Trimming removed 7 bases from V and 10 bases from J, with 19 bases in between. Germline V lookup: CDR1 MNHNS, CDR2 SASEGT. The CDR3 sequence is CASIPSGGRRAFF. CDR3 nucleotides: TGTGCCAGCATCCCCAGCGGGGGGCGGCGAGCTTTCTTT.

This clonotype was observed many times. This chain uses TRBV28 with TRBJ1-5; unclear D gene. Germline values: CDR1 MDHEN, CDR2 SYDVKM. The ends were cut back, 5 bases at V and 5 bases at J, with 19 bases in the middle. The CDR3 spans 16 residues. The CDR3: CASSDQKFGYDQPQHF. The CDR3 coding sequence is TGTGCCAGCAGTGACCAGAAGTTTGGGTACGATCAGCCCCAGCATTTT. Drawing the rest from reference TRBV28 and TRBJ1-5, the complete variable domain is DVKVTQSSRYLVKRTGEKVFLECVQDMDHENMFWYRQDPGLGLRLIYFSYDVKMKEKGDIPEGYSVSREKKERFSLILESASTNQTSMYLCASSDQKFGYDQPQHFGDGTRLSIL.

This clonotype was recorded at least ten times. The chain has TRBV20-1 and TRBJ2-5; 8 nucleotides match TRBD2. J gave up 1 base and V 3 bases, and 10 bases lay outside the gene matches. The CDR3 covers 16 residues. The germline V gene encodes CDR1 DFQATT and CDR2 SNEGSKA (reference sequence). The CDR3 nucleotides read TGCAGTGCTAGTACCGTTCGGGGGGGAATCCAAGAGACCCAGTACTTC. Protein product: CSASTVRGGIQETQYF.

Many counts were recorded for this clonotype. This sequence joins TRBV6-1 and TRBJ2-2; the D call may be TRBD1 or TRBD2 (5 bases each). The CDR3 runs 15 residues. Deletions cut 6 bases from V and 8 bases from J, with 19 bases between. CDR1 MNHNS and CDR2 SASEGT come from the germline V gene. Here the CDR3 reads CASRTWGPGAGELFF. CDR3 nucleotides: TGTGCCAGCAGGACCTGGGGACCTGGGGCGGGGGAGCTGTTTTTT.

This clonotype was seen a handful of times. V usage is TRBV24-1 and J usage is TRBJ2-7, with 10 bases fitting TRBD2. The V segment lost 4 bases and the J segment 2 bases; nucleotides outside the gene matches: 7. CDR3 length equals 16 residues. The germline V gene has CDR1 KGHDR and CDR2 SFDVKD. The CDR3, as DNA: TGTGCCACCAGTGAGGCTAGCGGGAGTCGTGCCTACGAGCAGTACTTC. It translates to CATSEASGSRAYEQYF.

This clonotype showed up many times. This sequence joins TRBV25-1 and TRBJ2-7; 10 bases are a match to TRBD1. CDR1 and CDR2 (germline): MGHDK, SYGVNS. Germline trimming cut 5 bases from V and 4 bases from J; bases unmatched to any gene: 23. The CDR3 runs to 20 residues. CDR3 region: CASSPTHPGTGEHSLYEQYF. CDR3 coding DNA: TGTGCCAGCAGTCCCACACATCCCGGGACAGGGGAACATAGTCTGTACGAGCAGTACTTC.

This clonotype was seen ten or more times. The gene calls are TRBV20-1 and TRBJ2-7; the match to TRBD1 covers 8 bases. CDR3 length: 13 amino acids. The germline V gene encodes CDR1 DFQATT and CDR2 SNEGSKA (reference sequence). Losses at the gene ends were 6 bases for V and 2 bases for J; bases not matched to a gene: 6. The CDR3 nucleotides read TGCAGTGCGGGTGACAGGGGCCCCTACGAGCAGTACTTC. This codes for CSAGDRGPYEQYF.

In its sample, this clonotype was seen many times. The chain uses TRBV6-1 and TRBJ1-2; 7 nucleotides match TRBD1. Germline loops: CDR1 MNHNS, CDR2 SASEGT. The CDR3 sequence is 17 residues long. The J segment lost 6 bases and the V segment lost 6 bases, leaving 19 bases of the junction unmatched. In nucleotides, the CDR3 is TGTGCCAGCAGCGAAACAGGGGCTTCAAGCCATATCCATGGCTACACCTTC. This codes for CASSETGASSHIHGYTF.

This clonotype came up many times. The gene calls are TRBV2 and TRBJ2-7, with 7 bases fitting TRBD2. The CDR3 contains 16 residues. J lost 3 bases, V lost 3 bases, and 11 bases had no gene match. CDR1 and CDR2 (germline): SNHLY, FYNNEI. The CDR3 sequence: CASSEAALAASYEQYF. CDR3 coding DNA: TGTGCCAGCAGTGAGGCGGCGCTAGCGGCGAGCTACGAGCAGTACTTC.

This clonotype occurred many times. J is TRBJ1-5 and V is TRBV7-6; D remains unclear. Germline CDR1 is SGHVS and CDR2 is FNYEAQ. V lost 1 base and J lost 4, with 14 bases in between. This CDR3 has 16 amino acids. The CDR3, as DNA: TGTGCCAGCAGCTTAGGGTCCGGGGATCGGAATCAGCCCCAGCATTTT. Protein sequence: CASSLGSGDRNQPQHF. The full variable domain, completed using reference TRBV7-6 and TRBJ1-5, is GAGVSQSPRYKVTKRGQDVALRCDPISGHVSLYWYRQALGQGPEFLTYFNYEAQQDKSGLPNDRFSAERPEGSISTLTIQRTEQRDSAMYRCASSLGSGDRNQPQHFGDGTRLSIL.

The table lists this clonotype with many counts. The rearrangement uses TRBV7-6 and TRBJ1-2; weak D call: TRBD1 (5 bases). CDR3 size: 15 residues. From germline, CDR1 is SGHVS and CDR2 FNYEAQ. V lost 5 bases, J lost 7 bases, and 20 bases lay in between. Here the CDR3 reads CASSIIRGAISGYTF. In nucleotides, the CDR3 is TGTGCCAGCAGCATCATCCGAGGGGCGATCAGTGGCTACACCTTC.

This clonotype was observed at least ten times. The chain is built from TRBV5-1 and TRBJ2-5; the D gene could be TRBD1 or TRBD2 (5 bases each). The V end was cut by 0 bases, the J end by 7 bases, with 13 bases between. The CDR3 is 14 amino acids. Germline V gives CDR1 SGHRS, CDR2 YFSETQ. In nucleotides, the CDR3 is TGCGCCAGCAGCTTGGGACTCCCGGGACGGACCCAGTACTTC. Protein product: CASSLGLPGRTQYF.

This clonotype was counted ten times or more. The chain carries TRBV15 and TRBJ1-2, with D perhaps matching TRBD1 (5 bases). The CDR3 is 17 residues long. The V end lost 1 base, the J end lost 6 bases, and 21 bases lay between the germline ends. Germline V gives CDR1 LNHNV, CDR2 YYDKDF (reference sequence). The CDR3 coding sequence is TGTGCCACCAGCAGAGGCTTGGATATCTCCAGGGATCATGGCTACACCTTC. This encodes CATSRGLDISRDHGYTF.

V gene TRBV12-5 combines with J gene TRBJ1-1; the D gene is possibly TRBD1 (6 bases). The V gene's germline CDR1 is LGHNT and CDR2 FRNRAP. The CDR3 extends over 14 amino acids. V lost 4 bases and J lost 4, with 13 bases in between. The CDR3 DNA reads TGTGCTAGTGGTTCGTCCCGGGACACCACTGAAGCTTTCTTT. It translates to CASGSSRDTTEAFF.

Many counts were recorded for this clonotype. The V call is TRBV12-3 or TRBV12-4, the J call TRBJ2-7; D might be TRBD2 (6 bases). V gave up 6 bases and J gave up 7 bases, with 16 bases separating them. The CDR3 covers 13 residues. This chain's CDR3 is CASSPGTPAEQYF. DNA for the CDR3: TGTGCCAGCAGCCCAGGGACTCCCGCTGAGCAGTACTTC.

The chain joins TRBV6-5 to TRBJ2-5, with TRBD2 matching 9 bases. Per the germline V gene, CDR1 is MNHEY and CDR2 is SVGAGI. V was clipped by 2 bases and J by 3 bases; unmatched bases: 7. The CDR3 has 16 residues. The CDR3: CASSYQAGGPEETQYF. The CDR3 nucleotides are TGTGCCAGCAGTTACCAGGCGGGAGGGCCTGAAGAGACCCAGTACTTC.

This clonotype was counted many times. A read error may explain this, as a much larger clone is one base away. Here the CDR3 DNA reads TGTGCCAGCCAGACAGACCTACGCTATGGCTACTCCTTC. It yields the protein CASQTDLRYGYSF. This chain connects TRBV6-2 or TRBV6-3 to TRBJ1-2; weak D call: TRBD1 (5 bases). The CDR3 consists of 13 residues. Germline assignment: CDR1 MNHEY and CDR2 SVGEGT.

Many counts were recorded for this clonotype. The V and J genes are TRBV20-1 and TRBJ2-5, with D perhaps TRBD1 (6 bases). The CDR3 has 14 amino acids. Germline values: CDR1 DFQATT, CDR2 SNEGSKA (reference sequence). V was shortened by 4 bases and J by 5 bases, with 17 bases between the two germline ends. The CDR3, as DNA: TGCAGTGCTACTCTGACAGGTCCTGGGGAGACCCAGTACTTC. It is translated as CSATLTGPGETQYF.

This clonotype came up many times. The V gene is TRBV28, the J gene TRBJ2-7; 7 bases are shared with TRBD1. CDR1 and CDR2 from the germline V gene are MDHEN and SYDVKM. This CDR3 is built from 16 residues. With 5 bases clipped from V and 2 bases from J, the junction kept 12 bases outside the gene matches. CDR3 protein: CASSPLDRVGTYEQYF. The DNA for the CDR3 is TGTGCCAGCAGTCCCCTAGACAGGGTCGGGACCTACGAGCAGTACTTC.

This clonotype was recorded at least ten times. The CDR3 coding sequence is TGCAGCGTTGAAAGGGGGAGTGAGCTCGAGCAGTACTTC. Its protein product is CSVERGSELEQYF. V is TRBV29-1 and J is TRBJ2-7; weak D call: TRBD1 (6 bases). The germline V gene encodes CDR1 SQVTM and CDR2 ANQGSEA. Between the trimmed V and J ends, which lost 2 bases and 6 bases, there was a span of 14 bases. The CDR3 spans 13 residues.